The source of this T cell receptor (beta chain) is a study of T cell repertoires in cytomegalovirus infection. Study summary: In the study, CMV epitopes included recently identified HLA-C-restricted and well-studied HLA-B-restricted ones. Both CMV infection and a matching HLA type were indicated by public TCR beta signatures. Notes on the study in general: Carriers of CMV plus the relevant HLA were identified by cumulative public TCR beta family frequency. Ex vivo responses were dominated by HLA-C-restricted CMV-specific TCR beta clonotypes.

The CDR3 consists of 15 residues. Trimming took 2 bases from V and 4 from J, leaving 14 bases between them. Germline V CDR1 and CDR2: LGHNT, FRNRAP. The sample holds a few counts of this clonotype. Its specificity is unknown. TCRdb fed the reads into MiXCR, producing one record per CDR3 protein. The sample records under 350,000 distinct CDR3 sequences, 20% to 25% being singletons. The sequences come from cultured PBMCs, collected from culture after CMV antigen stimulation. The clonotype was recovered from a human donor in good health (CMV status not recorded). Some clones in this sample may be carry-over from other donors' samples. This chain links TRBV12-5 with TRBJ1-2; no firm D call. CDR3 sequence (DNA): TGTGCTAGTGGTTTGTTTCCAGGAGGATCCTATGGCTACACCTTC. Protein product: CASGLFPGGSYGYTF.